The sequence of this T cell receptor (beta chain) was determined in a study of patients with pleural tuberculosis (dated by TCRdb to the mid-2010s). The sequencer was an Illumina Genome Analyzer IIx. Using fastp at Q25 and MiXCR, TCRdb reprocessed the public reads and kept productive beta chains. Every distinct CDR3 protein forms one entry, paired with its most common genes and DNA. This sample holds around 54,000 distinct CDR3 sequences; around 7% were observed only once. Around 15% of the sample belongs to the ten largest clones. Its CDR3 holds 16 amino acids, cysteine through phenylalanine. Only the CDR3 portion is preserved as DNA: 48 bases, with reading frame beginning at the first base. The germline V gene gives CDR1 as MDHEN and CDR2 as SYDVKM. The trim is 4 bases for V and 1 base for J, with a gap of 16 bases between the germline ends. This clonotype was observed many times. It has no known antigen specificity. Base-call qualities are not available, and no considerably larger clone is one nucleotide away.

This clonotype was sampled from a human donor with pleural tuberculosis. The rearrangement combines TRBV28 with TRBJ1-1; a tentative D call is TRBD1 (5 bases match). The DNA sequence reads TGTGCCAGCAGTTACCCTGAGTGGGGCCCGAACACTGAAGCTTTCTTT. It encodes CASSYPEWGPNTEAFF.